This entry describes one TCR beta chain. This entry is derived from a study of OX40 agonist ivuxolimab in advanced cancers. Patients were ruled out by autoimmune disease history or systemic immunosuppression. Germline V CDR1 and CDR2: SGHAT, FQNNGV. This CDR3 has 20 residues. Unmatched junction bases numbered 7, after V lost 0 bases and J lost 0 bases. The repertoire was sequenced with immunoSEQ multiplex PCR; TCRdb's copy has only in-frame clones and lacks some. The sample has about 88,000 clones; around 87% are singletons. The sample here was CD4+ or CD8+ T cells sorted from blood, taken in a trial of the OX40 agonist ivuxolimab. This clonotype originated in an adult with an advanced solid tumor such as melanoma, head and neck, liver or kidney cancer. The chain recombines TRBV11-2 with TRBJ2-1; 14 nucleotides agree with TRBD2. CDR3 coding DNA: TGTGCCAGCAGCTTAGATGGGACTAGCGGGAGTTACGCCTCCTACAATGAGCAGTTCTTC. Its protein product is CASSLDGTSGSYASYNEQFF.